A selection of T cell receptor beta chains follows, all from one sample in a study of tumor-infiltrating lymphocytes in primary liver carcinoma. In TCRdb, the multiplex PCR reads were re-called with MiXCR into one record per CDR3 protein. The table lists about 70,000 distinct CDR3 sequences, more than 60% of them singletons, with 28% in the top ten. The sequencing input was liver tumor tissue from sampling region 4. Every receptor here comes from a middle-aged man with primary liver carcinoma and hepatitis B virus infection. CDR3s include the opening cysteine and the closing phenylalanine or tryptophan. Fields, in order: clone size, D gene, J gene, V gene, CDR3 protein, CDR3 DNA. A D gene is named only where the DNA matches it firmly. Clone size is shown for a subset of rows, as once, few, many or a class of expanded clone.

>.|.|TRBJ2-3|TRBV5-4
CASSSTTLSNTDTQYF
TGTGCCAGCAGCTCCACCACACTATCTAACACAGATACGCAGTATTTT
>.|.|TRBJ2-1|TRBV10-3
CAISISALGSSYNEEFF
TGTGCCATCAGTATCTCCGCACTAGGGAGCTCCTACAATGAGGAGTTCTTC
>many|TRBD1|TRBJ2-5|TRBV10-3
CAISTISNTGGRGETQYF
TGTGCCATCAGCACAATATCCAATACAGGGGGCCGCGGGGAGACCCAGTACTTC
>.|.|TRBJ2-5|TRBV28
CASSSGTVQETQYF
TGTGCCAGCAGTTCCGGTACAGTCCAGGAGACCCAGTACTTC
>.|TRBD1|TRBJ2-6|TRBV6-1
CAIVPGQGVGANVLTF
TGCGCAATCGTCCCGGGACAGGGGGTTGGGGCCAACGTCCTAACTTTC
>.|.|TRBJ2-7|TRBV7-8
CASSPGSSGSSYEQYF
TGTGCCAGCAGCCCAGGGAGTAGCGGTAGCTCCTACGAGCAGTACTTC
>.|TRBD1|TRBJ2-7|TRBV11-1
CASTRQGTSEQYF
TGTGCTAGTACCCGACAGGGAACTAGCGAGCAGTACTTC
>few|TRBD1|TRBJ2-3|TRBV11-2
CASSFYRQGEATDAQYF
TGTGCCAGCAGCTTCTATCGACAGGGGGAGGCTACAGATGCGCAGTACTTT
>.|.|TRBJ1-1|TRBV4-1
CASSLQPEKEAFF
TGCGCGAGCAGCCTTCAACCAGAGAAAGAAGCTTTCTTT
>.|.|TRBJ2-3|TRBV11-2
CAGGAQEPADTQCF
TGTGCCGGAGGAGCACAGGAGCCCGCAGATACGCAGTGTTTT
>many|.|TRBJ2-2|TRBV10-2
CASSVARGWNTGELFF
TGCGCCAGCAGTGTGGCGCGGGGATGGAACACCGGGGAGCTGTTTTTT
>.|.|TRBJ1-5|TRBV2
CASRPVESNQPPHF
TGTGCCAGCAGGCCCGTCGAGAGCAATCAGCCCCCCCATTTT
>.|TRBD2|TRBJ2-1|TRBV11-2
CASSYSSTSGSGGLFF
TGTGCCAGCAGCTACTCTTCGACTAGCGGGAGTGGAGGCCTGTTCTTC
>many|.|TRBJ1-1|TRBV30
CAGGRMNTEAFF
TGTGCGGGGGGCAGGATGAACACTGAAGCTTTCTTT
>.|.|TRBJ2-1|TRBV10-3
CAISGPSGYDEQFF
TGTGCCATCAGTGGTCCGTCAGGCTACGATGAGCAGTTCTTC
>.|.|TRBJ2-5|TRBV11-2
CASGWGDQETQYF
TGCGCCAGCGGGTGGGGAGACCAAGAGACCCAGTACTTC
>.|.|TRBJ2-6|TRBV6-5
CASSLWIGTKVGANVLTF
TGTGCCAGCAGTCTTTGGATAGGGACGAAAGTTGGGGCCAACGTCCTGACTTTC
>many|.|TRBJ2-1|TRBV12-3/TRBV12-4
CASSFAPNNEQFF
TGTGCCAGCAGTTTCGCGCCCAACAATGAGCAGTTCTTC
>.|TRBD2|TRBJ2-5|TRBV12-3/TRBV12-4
CASSSGGDWEEIQYF
TGTGCCAGCAGCAGTGGGGGGGACTGGGAAGAGATCCAGTACTTC
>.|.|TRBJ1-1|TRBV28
CASSVQGPNTEGFF
TGTGCCAGCAGTGTGCAGGGACCGAACACTGAAGGTTTCTTT
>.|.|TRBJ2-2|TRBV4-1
CATSQIAAGITGELFF
TGCGCCACCAGCCAAATCGCGGCAGGGATCACCGGGGAGCTGTTTTTT
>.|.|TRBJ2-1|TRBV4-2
CASSQEARVGYNVQFF
TGTGCCAGCAGCCAAGAGGCCCGAGTCGGCTACAATGTGCAGTTCTTC
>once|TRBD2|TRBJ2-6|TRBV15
CATSLPGGGANVLTF
TGTGCCACCAGTCTTCCGGGAGGGGGGGCCAACGTCCTGACTTTC